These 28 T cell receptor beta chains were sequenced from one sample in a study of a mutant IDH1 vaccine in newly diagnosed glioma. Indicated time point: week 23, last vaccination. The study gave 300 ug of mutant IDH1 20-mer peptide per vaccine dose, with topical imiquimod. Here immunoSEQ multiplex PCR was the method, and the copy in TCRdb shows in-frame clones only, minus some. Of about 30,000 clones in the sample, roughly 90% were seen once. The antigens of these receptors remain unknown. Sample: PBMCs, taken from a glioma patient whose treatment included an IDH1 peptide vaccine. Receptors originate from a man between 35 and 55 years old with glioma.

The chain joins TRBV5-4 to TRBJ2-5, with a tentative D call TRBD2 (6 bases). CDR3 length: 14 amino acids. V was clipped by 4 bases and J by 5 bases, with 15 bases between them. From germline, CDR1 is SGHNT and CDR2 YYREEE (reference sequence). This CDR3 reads CASSPPGRGETQYF. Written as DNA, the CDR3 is TGTGCCAGCAGCCCCCCAGGCCGGGGGGAGACCCAGTACTTC.

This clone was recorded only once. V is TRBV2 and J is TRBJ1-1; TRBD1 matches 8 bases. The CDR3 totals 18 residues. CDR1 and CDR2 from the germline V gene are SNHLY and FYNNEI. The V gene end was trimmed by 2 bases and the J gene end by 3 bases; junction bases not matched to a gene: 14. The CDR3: CASSEMVGQGAWDTEAFF. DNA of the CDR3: TGTGCCAGCAGTGAAATGGTTGGGCAGGGGGCTTGGGACACTGAAGCTTTCTTT.

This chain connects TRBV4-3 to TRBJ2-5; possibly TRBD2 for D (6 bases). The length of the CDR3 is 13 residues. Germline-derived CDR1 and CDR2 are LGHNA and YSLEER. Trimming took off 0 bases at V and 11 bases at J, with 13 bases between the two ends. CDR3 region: CASSQEGWEEQYF. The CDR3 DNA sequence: TGCGCCAGCAGCCAAGAAGGATGGGAGGAGCAGTACTTC.

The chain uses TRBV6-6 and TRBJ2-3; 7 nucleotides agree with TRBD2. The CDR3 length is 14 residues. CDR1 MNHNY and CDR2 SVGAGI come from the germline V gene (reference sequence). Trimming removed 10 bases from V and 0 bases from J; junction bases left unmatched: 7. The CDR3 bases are TGTGCCACACTCGGGGGGACTAGCACAGATACGCAGTATTTT. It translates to CATLGGTSTDTQYF.

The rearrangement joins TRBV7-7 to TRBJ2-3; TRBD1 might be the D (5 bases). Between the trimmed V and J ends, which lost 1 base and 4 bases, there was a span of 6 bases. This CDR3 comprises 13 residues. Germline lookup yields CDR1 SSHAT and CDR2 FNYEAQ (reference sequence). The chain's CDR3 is CASSLGQSDTQYF. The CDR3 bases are TGTGCCAGCAGCTTAGGACAGTCAGATACGCAGTATTTT.

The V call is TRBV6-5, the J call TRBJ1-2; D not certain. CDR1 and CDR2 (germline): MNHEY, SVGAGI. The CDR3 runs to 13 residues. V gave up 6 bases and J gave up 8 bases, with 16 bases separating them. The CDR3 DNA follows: TGTGCCAGCAGCCCGAACAACTTGGGAGGCTACACCTTC. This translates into CASSPNNLGGYTF.

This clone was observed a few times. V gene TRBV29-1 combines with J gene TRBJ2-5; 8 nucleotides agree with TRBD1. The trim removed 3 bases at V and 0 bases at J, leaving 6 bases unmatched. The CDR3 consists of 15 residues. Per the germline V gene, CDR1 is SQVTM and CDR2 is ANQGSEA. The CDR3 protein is CSVELDRDYQETQYF. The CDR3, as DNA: TGCAGCGTTGAGTTGGACAGGGATTACCAAGAGACCCAGTACTTC.

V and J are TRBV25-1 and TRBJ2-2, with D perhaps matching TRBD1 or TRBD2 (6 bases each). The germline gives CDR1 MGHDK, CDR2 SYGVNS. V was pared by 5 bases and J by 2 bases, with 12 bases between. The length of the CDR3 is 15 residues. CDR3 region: CASSIRGLNTGELFF. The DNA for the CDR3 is TGTGCCAGCAGTATCCGGGGGCTTAACACCGGGGAGCTGTTTTTT.

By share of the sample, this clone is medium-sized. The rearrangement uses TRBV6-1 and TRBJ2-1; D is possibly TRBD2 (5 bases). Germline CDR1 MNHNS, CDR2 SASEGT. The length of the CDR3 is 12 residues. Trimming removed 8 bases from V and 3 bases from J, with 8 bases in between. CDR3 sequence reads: CASGGRYNEQFF. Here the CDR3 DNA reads TGTGCCAGCGGAGGACGCTACAATGAGCAGTTCTTC.

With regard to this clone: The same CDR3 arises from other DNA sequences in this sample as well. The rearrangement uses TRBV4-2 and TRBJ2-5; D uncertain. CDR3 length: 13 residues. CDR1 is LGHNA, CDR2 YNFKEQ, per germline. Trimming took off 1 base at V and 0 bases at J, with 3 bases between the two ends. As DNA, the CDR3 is TGTGCCAGCAGCCAAGGCTACCAAGAGACCCAGTACTTC. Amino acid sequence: CASSQGYQETQYF.

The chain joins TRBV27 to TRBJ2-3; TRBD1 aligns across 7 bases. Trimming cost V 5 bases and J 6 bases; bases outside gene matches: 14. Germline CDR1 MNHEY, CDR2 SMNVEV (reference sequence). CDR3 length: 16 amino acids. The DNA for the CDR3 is TGTGCCAGCAGTCGCAACAGGGGTCGGGTCGCTGATACGCAGTATTTT. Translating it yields CASSRNRGRVADTQYF.

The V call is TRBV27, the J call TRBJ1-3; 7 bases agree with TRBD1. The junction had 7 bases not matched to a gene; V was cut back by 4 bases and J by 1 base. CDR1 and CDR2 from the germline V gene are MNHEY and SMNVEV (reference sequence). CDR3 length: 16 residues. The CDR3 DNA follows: TGTGCCAGCAGTTCATTCCCAGGGGGTTCTGGAAACACCATATATTTT. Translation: CASSSFPGGSGNTIYF.

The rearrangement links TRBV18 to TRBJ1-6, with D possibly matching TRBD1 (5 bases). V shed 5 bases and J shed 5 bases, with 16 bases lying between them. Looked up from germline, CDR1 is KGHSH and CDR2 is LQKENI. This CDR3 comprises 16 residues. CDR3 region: CASSSTMDINNSPLHF. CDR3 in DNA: TGTGCCAGCTCATCCACCATGGACATAAATAATTCACCCCTCCACTTT.

CDR3 amino acids: CASSSRAGFNSPLHF. CDR3 DNA sequence: TGTGCCAGCAGCTCCCGGGCCGGATTTAATTCACCCCTCCACTTT. The chain has TRBV7-9 and TRBJ1-6; D is unresolved. The CDR3 has 15 residues. V shed 4 bases and J shed 6 bases, with 13 bases lying between them. Germline V gene lookup returns CDR1 SEHNR and CDR2 FQNEAQ (reference sequence).

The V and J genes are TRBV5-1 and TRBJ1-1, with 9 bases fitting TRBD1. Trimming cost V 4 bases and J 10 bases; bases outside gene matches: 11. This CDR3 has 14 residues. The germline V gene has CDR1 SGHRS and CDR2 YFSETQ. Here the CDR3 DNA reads TGCGCCAGCAGCCGAGAAGGGACAGGGAATGCAGCTTTCTTT. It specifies CASSREGTGNAAFF.

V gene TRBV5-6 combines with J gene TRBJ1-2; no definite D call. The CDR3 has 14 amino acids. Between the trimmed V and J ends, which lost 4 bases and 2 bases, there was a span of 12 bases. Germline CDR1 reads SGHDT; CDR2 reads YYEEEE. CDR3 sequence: CASSRQNINYGYTF. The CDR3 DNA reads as TGTGCCAGCAGCCGGCAGAACATAAACTATGGCTACACCTTC.

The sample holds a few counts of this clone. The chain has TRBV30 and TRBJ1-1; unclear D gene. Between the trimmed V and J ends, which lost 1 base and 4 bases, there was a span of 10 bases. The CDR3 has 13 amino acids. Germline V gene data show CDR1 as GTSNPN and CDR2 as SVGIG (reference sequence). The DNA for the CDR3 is TGTGCCTGGAGTGGATCAGAGAGCACTGAAGCTTTCTTT. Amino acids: CAWSGSESTEAFF. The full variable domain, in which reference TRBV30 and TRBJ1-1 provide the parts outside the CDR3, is SQTIHQWPATLVQPVGSPLSLECTVEGTSNPNLYWYRQAAGRGLQLLFYSVGIGQISSEVPQNLSASRPQDRQFILSSKKLLLSDSGFYLCAWSGSESTEAFFGQGTRLTVV.

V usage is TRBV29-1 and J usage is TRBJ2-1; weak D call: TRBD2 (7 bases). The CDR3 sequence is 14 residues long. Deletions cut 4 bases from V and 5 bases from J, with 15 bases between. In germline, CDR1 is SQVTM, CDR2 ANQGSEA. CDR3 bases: TGCAGCGTTGGACGGGGGGCTCTTGACAATGAGCAGTTCTTC. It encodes CSVGRGALDNEQFF.

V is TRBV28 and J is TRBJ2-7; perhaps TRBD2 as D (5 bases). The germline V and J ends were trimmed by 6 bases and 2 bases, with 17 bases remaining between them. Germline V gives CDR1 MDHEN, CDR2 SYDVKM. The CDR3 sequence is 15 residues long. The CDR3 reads CASSRGSSLTYEQYV. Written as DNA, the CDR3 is TGTGCCAGCAGCCGGGGTTCGAGTCTTACCTACGAGCAGTACGTC.

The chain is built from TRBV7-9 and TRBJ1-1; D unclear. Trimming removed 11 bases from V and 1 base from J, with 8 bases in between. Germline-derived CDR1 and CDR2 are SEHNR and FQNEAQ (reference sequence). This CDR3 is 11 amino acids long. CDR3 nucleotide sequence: TGTGCCGAAGGAAAGAACACTGAAGCTTTCTTT. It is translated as CAEGKNTEAFF. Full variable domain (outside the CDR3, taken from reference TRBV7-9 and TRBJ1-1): DTGVSQNPRHKITKRGQNVTFRCDPISEHNRLYWYRQTLGQGPEFLTYFQNEAQLEKSRLLSDRFSAERPKGSFSTLEIQRTEQGDSAMYLCAEGKNTEAFFGQGTRLTVV.

CDR3 in amino acids: CASSVRMTREETQYF. CDR3 bases: TGTGCCAGCAGTGTGCGTATGACCCGGGAAGAGACCCAGTACTTC. The rearrangement uses TRBV6-1 and TRBJ2-5, with D unclear. Deletions cut 4 bases from V and 3 bases from J, with 15 bases between. Germline values: CDR1 MNHNS, CDR2 SASEGT. The CDR3 runs to 15 residues.

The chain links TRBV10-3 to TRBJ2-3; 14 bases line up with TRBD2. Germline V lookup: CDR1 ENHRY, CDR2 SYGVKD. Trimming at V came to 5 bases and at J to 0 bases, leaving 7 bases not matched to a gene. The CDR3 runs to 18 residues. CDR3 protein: CAISPGTSGRTSTDTQYF. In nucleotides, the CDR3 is TGTGCCATCAGTCCCGGGACTAGCGGGAGAACTAGCACAGATACGCAGTATTTT.

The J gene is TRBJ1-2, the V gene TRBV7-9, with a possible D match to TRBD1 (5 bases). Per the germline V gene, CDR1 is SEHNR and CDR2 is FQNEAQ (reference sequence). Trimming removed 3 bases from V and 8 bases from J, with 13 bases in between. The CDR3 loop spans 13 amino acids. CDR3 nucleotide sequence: TGTGCCAGCAGCTTTCCAGGGTGGTTGGGCTACACCTTC. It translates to CASSFPGWLGYTF.

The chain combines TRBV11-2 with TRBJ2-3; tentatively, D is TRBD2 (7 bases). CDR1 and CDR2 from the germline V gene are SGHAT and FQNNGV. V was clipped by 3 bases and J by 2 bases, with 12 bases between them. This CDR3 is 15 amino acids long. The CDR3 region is CASSFGAGATDTQYF. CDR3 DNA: TGTGCCAGCAGCTTCGGCGCGGGGGCCACAGATACGCAGTATTTT.

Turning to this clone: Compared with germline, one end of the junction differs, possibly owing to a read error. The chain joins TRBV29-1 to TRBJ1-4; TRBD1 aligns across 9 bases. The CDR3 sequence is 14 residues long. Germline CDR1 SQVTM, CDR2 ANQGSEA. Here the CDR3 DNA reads TGCAGCGTCGAAGCGGGACAGGGCCGAGAAAAACTGTTTTTT. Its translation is CSVEAGQGREKLFF.

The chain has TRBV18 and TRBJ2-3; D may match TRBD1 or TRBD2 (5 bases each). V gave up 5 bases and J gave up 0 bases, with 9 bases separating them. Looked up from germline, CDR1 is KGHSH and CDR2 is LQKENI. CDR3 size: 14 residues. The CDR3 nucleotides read TGTGCCAGCTCATCCGGGACGAGCACAGATACGCAGTATTTT. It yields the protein CASSSGTSTDTQYF.

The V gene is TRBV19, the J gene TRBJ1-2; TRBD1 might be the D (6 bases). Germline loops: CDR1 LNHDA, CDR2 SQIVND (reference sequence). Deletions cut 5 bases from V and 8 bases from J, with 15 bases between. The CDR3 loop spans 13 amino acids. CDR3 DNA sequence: TGTGCCAGTAGTTTCTTGTCAGGGGTCGGCTACACCTTC. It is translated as CASSFLSGVGYTF.

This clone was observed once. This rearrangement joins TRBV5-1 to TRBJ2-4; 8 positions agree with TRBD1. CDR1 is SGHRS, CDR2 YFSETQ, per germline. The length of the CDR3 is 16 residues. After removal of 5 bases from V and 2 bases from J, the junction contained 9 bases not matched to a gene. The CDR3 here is CASSFGQGPSKNIQYF. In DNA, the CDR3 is TGCGCCAGCAGTTTCGGACAGGGCCCTTCCAAAAACATTCAGTACTTC.